The 21 T cell receptor beta chains listed next were all sequenced from one sample in a study of cytomegalovirus exposure and HLA in healthy donors. PCR primers comprised 60 Vbeta and 13 Jbeta primers. TCRdb's copy holds only in-frame clones and misses some; the assay was immunoSEQ multiplex PCR. This table holds about 170,000 clones, over 60% found once. Sequenced sample: PBMCs. These receptors all stem from a woman aged 45-59 years in good health and CMV-seronegative.

This chain uses TRBV19 with TRBJ1-4, with D perhaps TRBD1 (5 bases). In germline, CDR1 is LNHDA, CDR2 SQIVND (reference sequence). The CDR3 is 16 residues long. V was shortened by 7 bases and J by 0 bases, with 15 bases between the two germline ends. The CDR3 nucleotides are TGTGCCAGTAAGGGAGGGGCCAGTGCAACTAATGAAAAACTGTTTTTT. This encodes CASKGGASATNEKLFF.

This clone was counted only a few times. This chain joins TRBV6-5 and TRBJ2-7; TRBD1 is a possible D gene (5 bases). Between the trimmed V and J ends, which lost 2 bases and 3 bases, there was a span of 8 bases. The CDR3 totals 13 residues. Germline V gene sequence: CDR1 MNHEY, CDR2 SVGAGI. The CDR3 region has the DNA TGTGCCAGCAGTTACCAGGACAACTACGAGCAGTACTTC. Translation: CASSYQDNYEQYF.

The rearrangement links TRBV19 to TRBJ1-5, with 9 bases identical to TRBD1. The CDR3 length is 14 residues. V trimming: 7 bases; J trimming: 7 bases; junction bases outside the gene matches: 8. Per germline, CDR1 LNHDA and CDR2 SQIVND (reference sequence). Here the CDR3 reads CASKLDRGSQPQHF. The DNA of the CDR3 is TGTGCCAGTAAACTGGACAGGGGCAGCCAGCCCCAGCATTTT.

V gene TRBV9 combines with J gene TRBJ2-1, with 9 nucleotides matching TRBD2. From germline, CDR1 is SGDLS and CDR2 YYNGEE. V trimming: 0 bases; J trimming: 10 bases; junction bases outside the gene matches: 5. The CDR3 length is 14 residues. The CDR3: CASSVVGSGSEQFF. CDR3 in DNA: TGTGCCAGCAGCGTAGTCGGTAGCGGGAGCGAGCAGTTCTTC.

The J gene is TRBJ2-7, the V gene TRBV5-8; no definite D call. From germline, CDR1 is SGHTS and CDR2 YDEGEE. The V end was cut by 0 bases, the J end by 7 bases, with 8 bases between. The length of the CDR3 is 12 residues. Here the CDR3 reads CASSLAPREQYF. The CDR3 nucleotides are TGTGCCAGCAGCTTGGCCCCGCGGGAGCAGTACTTC.

The V gene is TRBV5-6, the J gene TRBJ1-2, with no clear D. Germline CDR1 reads SGHDT; CDR2 reads YYEEEE. The CDR3 extends over 11 amino acids. V lost 4 bases and J 7 bases, leaving 8 bases between the germline ends. CDR3: CASSPGSGYTF. The DNA for the CDR3 is TGTGCCAGCAGCCCGGGGTCTGGCTACACCTTC. The whole variable domain, remainder taken from reference TRBV5-6 and TRBJ1-2, is DAGVTQSPTHLIKTRGQQVTLRCSPKSGHDTVSWYQQALGQGPQFIFQYYEEEERQRGNFPDRFSGHQFPNYSSELNVNALLLGDSALYLCASSPGSGYTFGSGTRLTVV.

J is TRBJ2-7 and V is TRBV27; TRBD2 matches at 10 bases. CDR3 size: 16 residues. Germline-derived CDR1 and CDR2 are MNHEY and SMNVEV (reference sequence). With 4 bases clipped from V and 0 bases from J, the junction kept 6 bases outside the gene matches. CDR3: CASSYKRLAGSYEQYF. CDR3 nucleotides: TGTGCCAGCAGTTACAAACGACTAGCGGGCTCCTACGAGCAGTACTTC.

The chain employs TRBV6-5 and TRBJ1-5; TRBD1 matches 9 bases. Germline V lookup: CDR1 MNHEY, CDR2 SVGAGI. J lost 6 bases, V lost 5 bases, and 5 bases had no gene match. This CDR3 has 14 amino acids. CDR3 sequence (DNA): TGTGCCAGCAGTACGACAGGGGGGGGTCAGCCCCAGCATTTT. Residues: CASSTTGGGQPQHF.

The chain carries TRBV19 and TRBJ1-2; tentatively, D is TRBD1 (5 bases). The V and J ends lost 1 base and 7 bases respectively, with 25 bases between them. The CDR3 runs to 18 residues. Per germline, CDR1 LNHDA and CDR2 SQIVND (reference sequence). The CDR3 nucleotides are TGTGCCAGTAGTATAGCCCTATCAGGGTCGGTTGTTATGGCTGGCTACACCTTC. This codes for CASSIALSGSVVMAGYTF.

The chain joins TRBV5-8 to TRBJ2-3; TRBD2 agrees at 13 bases. The CDR3 covers 16 residues. The V gene end was trimmed by 4 bases and the J gene end by 3 bases; junction bases not matched to a gene: 5. The V gene's germline CDR1 is SGHTS and CDR2 YDEGEE. The CDR3 DNA sequence: TGTGCCAGCAGCATCTGGACTAGCGGGAGTACAGATACGCAGTATTTT. Translated: CASSIWTSGSTDTQYF.

The chain couples TRBV6-1 to TRBJ2-1; a weak D match, TRBD1 (5 bases). Looked up from germline, CDR1 is MNHNS and CDR2 is SASEGT. There are 15 residues in the CDR3. Trimming shortened V by 6 bases and J by 2 bases, and 14 bases separated the two germline ends. In nucleotides, the CDR3 is TGTGCCAGCAGCCAACAGGCCTTTACCTACAATGAGCAGTTCTTC. Its protein product is CASSQQAFTYNEQFF.

The chain links TRBV7-2 to TRBJ2-5, with TRBD2 as a possible D gene (6 bases). The V gene's germline CDR1 is SGHTA and CDR2 FQGNSA. V was shortened by 10 bases and J by 2 bases, with 14 bases between the two germline ends. The CDR3 loop spans 13 amino acids. The CDR3 coding sequence is TGTGCCACCGCGGGTGGGAGGCAAGAGACCCAGTACTTC. Protein sequence: CATAGGRQETQYF. Based on the CDR3 plus reference TRBV7-2 and TRBJ2-5, the full variable domain is GAGVSQSPSNKVTEKGKDVELRCDPISGHTALYWYRQSLGQGLEFLIYFQGNSAPDKSGLPSDRFSAERTGGSVSTLTIQRTQQEDSAVYLCATAGGRQETQYFGPGTRLLVL.

DNA for the CDR3: TGTGCCAGCAGCGGGGGGTGGGACGAGCAGTACTTC. Translation gives CASSGGWDEQYF. The chain joins TRBV5-6 to TRBJ2-7, with D possibly matching TRBD2 (6 bases). CDR3 length equals 12 residues. CDR1 and CDR2 from the germline V gene are SGHDT and YYEEEE. Between the trimmed V and J ends, which lost 4 bases and 5 bases, there was a span of 10 bases.

The rearrangement links TRBV5-5 to TRBJ2-7; 8 bases are a match to TRBD1. The germline gives CDR1 SGHKS, CDR2 YYEKEE (reference sequence). The J segment lost 4 bases and the V segment lost 3 bases, leaving 9 bases of the junction unmatched. The CDR3 length is 15 residues. CDR3 sequence reads: CASSSGQATTYEQYF. The CDR3 DNA follows: TGTGCCAGCAGCTCGGGACAGGCAACAACATACGAGCAGTACTTC.

This chain connects TRBV5-5 to TRBJ2-5; 7 bases agree with TRBD1. CDR1 is SGHKS, CDR2 YYEKEE, per germline (reference sequence). The CDR3 length is 14 residues. The trim removed 4 bases at V and 4 bases at J, leaving 7 bases unmatched. CDR3 DNA: TGTGCCAGCAGCCCGACAGGGCGGCGAGAGACCCAGTACTTC. This sequence encodes CASSPTGRRETQYF.

The genes are TRBV6-6 and TRBJ2-7; possibly TRBD1 for D (5 bases). The CDR3 has 15 amino acids. The V and J ends lost 2 bases and 2 bases respectively, with 13 bases between them. Looked up from germline, CDR1 is MNHNY and CDR2 is SVGAGI (reference sequence). CDR3 nucleotides: TGTGCCAGCAGTTACGGGCAGGGTGTAACCTACGAGCAGTACTTC. This encodes CASSYGQGVTYEQYF.

This chain uses TRBV28 with TRBJ1-4; TRBD1 matches 9 bases. The CDR3 is 15 amino acids. The germline gives CDR1 MDHEN, CDR2 SYDVKM. V trimming: 3 bases; J trimming: 7 bases; junction bases outside the gene matches: 6. For the CDR3, the DNA is TGTGCCAGCAGTTTTCCAGGGACAGGGTTTGAAAAACTGTTTTTT. Translated: CASSFPGTGFEKLFF.

This chain connects TRBV6-6 to TRBJ1-3, with D possibly being TRBD1 (5 bases). Trimming pared 2 bases from V and 0 bases from J, leaving 8 bases between. The CDR3 totals 15 residues. Germline-derived CDR1 and CDR2 are MNHNY and SVGAGI (reference sequence). Here the CDR3 reads CASSYDRSSGNTIYF. The CDR3 coding sequence is TGTGCCAGCAGTTACGACAGAAGCTCTGGAAACACCATATATTTT.

This clone was observed a single time. This sequence joins TRBV5-1 and TRBJ1-2; 7 positions agree with TRBD1. CDR3 size: 15 residues. Per the germline V gene, CDR1 is SGHRS and CDR2 is YFSETQ. Trimming at V came to 0 bases and at J to 7 bases, leaving 9 bases not matched to a gene. The CDR3 DNA sequence: TGCGCCAGCAGCTTGGGCGACAGGGTTGGGGCTGGCTACACCTTC. The encoded protein is CASSLGDRVGAGYTF.

This chain joins TRBV4-2 and TRBJ1-1, with 10 positions matching TRBD1. After removal of 2 bases from V and 4 bases from J, the junction contained 4 bases not matched to a gene. Germline loops: CDR1 LGHNA, CDR2 YNFKEQ. The CDR3 sequence is 15 residues long. The DNA for the CDR3 is TGTGCCAGCAGCCAAAGACAGGGGGCGGCCACTGAAGCTTTCTTT. It specifies CASSQRQGAATEAFF.

The chain joins TRBV7-9 to TRBJ1-1; D is unresolved. The CDR3 extends over 13 amino acids. Trimming shortened V by 5 bases and J by 3 bases, and 10 bases separated the two germline ends. The germline V gene encodes CDR1 SEHNR and CDR2 FQNEAQ (reference sequence). CDR3 in DNA: TGTGCCAGCAGCCTACTGTTTGACACTGAAGCTTTCTTT. It specifies CASSLLFDTEAFF.